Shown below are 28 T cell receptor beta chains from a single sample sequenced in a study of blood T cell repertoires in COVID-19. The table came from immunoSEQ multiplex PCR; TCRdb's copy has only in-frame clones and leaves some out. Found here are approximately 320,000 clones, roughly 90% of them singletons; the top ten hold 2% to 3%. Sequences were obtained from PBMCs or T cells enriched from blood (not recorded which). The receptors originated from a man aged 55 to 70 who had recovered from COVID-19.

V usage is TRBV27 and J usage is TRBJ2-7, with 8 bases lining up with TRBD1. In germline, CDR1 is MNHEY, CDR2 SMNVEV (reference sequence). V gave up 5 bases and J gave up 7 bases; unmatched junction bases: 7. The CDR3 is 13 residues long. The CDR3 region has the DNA TGTGCCAGCAGTATCCCCGGGGACAGGGAGCAGTACTTC. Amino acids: CASSIPGDREQYF.

CDR3 residues: CSVEATGGYTF. Written as DNA, the CDR3 is TGCAGCGTTGAAGCGACGGGTGGCTACACCTTC. This chain uses TRBV29-1 with TRBJ1-2; the D is unclear. This CDR3 has 11 residues. The V gene's germline CDR1 is SQVTM and CDR2 ANQGSEA. The V gene lost 1 base and the J gene lost 7 bases, with 7 bases spanning the gap.

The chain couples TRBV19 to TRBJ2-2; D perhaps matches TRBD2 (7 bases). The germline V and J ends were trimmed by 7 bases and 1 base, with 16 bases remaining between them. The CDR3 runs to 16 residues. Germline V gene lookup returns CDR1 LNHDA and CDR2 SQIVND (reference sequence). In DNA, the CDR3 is TGTGCCAGTACCCTGGGGCGGGGGCGGAACACCGGGGAGCTGTTTTTT. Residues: CASTLGRGRNTGELFF.

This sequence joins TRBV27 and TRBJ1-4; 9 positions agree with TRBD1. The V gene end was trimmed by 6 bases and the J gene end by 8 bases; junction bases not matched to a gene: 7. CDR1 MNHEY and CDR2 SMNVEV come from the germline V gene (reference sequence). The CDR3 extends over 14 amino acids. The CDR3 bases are TGTGCCAGCAGACCACAGGGGGCTGGGGAAAAACTGTTTTTT. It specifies CASRPQGAGEKLFF.

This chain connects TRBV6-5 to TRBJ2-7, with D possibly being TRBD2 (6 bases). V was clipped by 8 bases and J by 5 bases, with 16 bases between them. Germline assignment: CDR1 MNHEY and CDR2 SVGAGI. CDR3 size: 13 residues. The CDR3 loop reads CASGGNRANEQYF. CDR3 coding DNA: TGTGCCAGCGGGGGGAACCGGGCCAACGAGCAGTACTTC.

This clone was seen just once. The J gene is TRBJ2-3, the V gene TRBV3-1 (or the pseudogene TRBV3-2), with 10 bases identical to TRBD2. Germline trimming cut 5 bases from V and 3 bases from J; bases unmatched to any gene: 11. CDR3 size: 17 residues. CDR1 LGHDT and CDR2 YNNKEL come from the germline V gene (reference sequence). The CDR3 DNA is TGTGCCAGCAGCTACCTACGGACTAGCGGCGGGACAGATACGCAGTATTTT. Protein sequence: CASSYLRTSGGTDTQYF.

The CDR3 sequence: CASSGTGKPRQPQHF. CDR3 DNA sequence: TGTGCCAGTAGCGGGACAGGGAAGCCCAGGCAGCCCCAGCATTTT. This chain links TRBV19 with TRBJ1-5, with 9 bases matching TRBD1. CDR1 LNHDA and CDR2 SQIVND come from the germline V gene (reference sequence). The CDR3 spans 15 residues. V was clipped by 6 bases and J by 7 bases; unmatched bases: 10. Together with reference TRBV19 and TRBJ1-5, the CDR3 gives the full variable domain: DGGITQSPKYLFRKEGQNVTLSCEQNLNHDAMYWYRQDPGQGLRLIYYSQIVNDFQKGDIAEGYSVSREKKESFPLTVTSAQKNPTAFYLCASSGTGKPRQPQHFGDGTRLSIL.

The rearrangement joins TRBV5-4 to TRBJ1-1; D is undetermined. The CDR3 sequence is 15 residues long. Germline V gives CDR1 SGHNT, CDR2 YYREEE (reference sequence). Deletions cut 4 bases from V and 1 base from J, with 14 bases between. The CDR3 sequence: CASSPGGRENTEAFF. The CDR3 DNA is TGTGCCAGCAGCCCAGGAGGTCGGGAGAACACTGAAGCTTTCTTT.

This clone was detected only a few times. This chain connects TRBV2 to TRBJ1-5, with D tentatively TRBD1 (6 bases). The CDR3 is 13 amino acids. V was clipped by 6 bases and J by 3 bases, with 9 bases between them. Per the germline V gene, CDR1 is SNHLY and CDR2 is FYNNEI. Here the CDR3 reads CASRRQANQPQHF. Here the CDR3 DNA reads TGTGCCAGCAGGCGACAGGCCAATCAGCCCCAGCATTTT.

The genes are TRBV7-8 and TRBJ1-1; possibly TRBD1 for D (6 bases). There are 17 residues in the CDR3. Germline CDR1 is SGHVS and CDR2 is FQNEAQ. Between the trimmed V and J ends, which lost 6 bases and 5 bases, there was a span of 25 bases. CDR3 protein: CASSFGGGTGTFTEAFF. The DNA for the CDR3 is TGTGCCAGCAGTTTCGGTGGGGGTACCGGGACATTTACTGAAGCTTTCTTT.

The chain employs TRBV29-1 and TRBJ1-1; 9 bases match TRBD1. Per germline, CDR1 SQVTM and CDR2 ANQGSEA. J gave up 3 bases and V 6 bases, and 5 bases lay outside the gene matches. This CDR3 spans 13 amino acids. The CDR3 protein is CSVPGTGYTEAFF. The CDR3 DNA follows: TGCAGCGTGCCCGGGACAGGGTACACTGAAGCTTTCTTT.

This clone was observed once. CDR3 in DNA: TGTGCCAGCAGCCCGACTGAGGACAGGGCCGGCGAGCAGTACTTC. It is translated as CASSPTEDRAGEQYF. The chain employs TRBV7-9 and TRBJ2-7, with 8 bases that match TRBD1. Germline V lookup: CDR1 SEHNR, CDR2 FQNEAQ (reference sequence). The CDR3 spans 15 residues. The J segment lost 6 bases and the V segment lost 5 bases, leaving 12 bases of the junction unmatched.

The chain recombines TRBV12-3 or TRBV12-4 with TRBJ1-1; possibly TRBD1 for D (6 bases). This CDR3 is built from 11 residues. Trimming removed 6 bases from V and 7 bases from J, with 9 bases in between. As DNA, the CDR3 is TGTGCCAGCAGGCTACAGGGTGAAGCTTTCTTT. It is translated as CASRLQGEAFF.

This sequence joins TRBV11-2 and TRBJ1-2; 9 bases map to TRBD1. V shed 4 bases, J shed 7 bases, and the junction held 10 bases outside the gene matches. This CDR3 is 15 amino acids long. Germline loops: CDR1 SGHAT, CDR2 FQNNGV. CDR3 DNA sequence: TGTGCCAGCAGCTCGACAGGGGGTTTTTTGTCTGGCTACACCTTC. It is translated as CASSSTGGFLSGYTF. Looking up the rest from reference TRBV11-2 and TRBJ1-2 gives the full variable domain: EAGVAQSPRYKIIEKRQSVAFWCNPISGHATLYWYQQILGQGPKLLIQFQNNGVVDDSQLPKDRFSAERLKGVDSTLKIQPAKLEDSAVYLCASSSTGGFLSGYTFGSGTRLTVV.

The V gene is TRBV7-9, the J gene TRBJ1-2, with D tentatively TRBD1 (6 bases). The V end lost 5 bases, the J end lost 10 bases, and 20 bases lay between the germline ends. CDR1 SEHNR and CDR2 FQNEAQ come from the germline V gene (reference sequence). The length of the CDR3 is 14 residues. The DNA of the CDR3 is TGTGCCAGCAGCCTACAGGGCTCGTCGCTCGACTACACCTTC. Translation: CASSLQGSSLDYTF.

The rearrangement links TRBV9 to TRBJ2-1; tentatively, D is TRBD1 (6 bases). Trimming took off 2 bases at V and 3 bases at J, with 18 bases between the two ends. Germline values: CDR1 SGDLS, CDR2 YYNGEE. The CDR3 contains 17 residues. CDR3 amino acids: CASSVKPGGTIYNEQFF. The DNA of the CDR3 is TGTGCCAGCAGCGTGAAGCCCGGTGGGACAATCTACAATGAGCAGTTCTTC. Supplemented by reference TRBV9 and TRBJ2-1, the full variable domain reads DSGVTQTPKHLITATGQRVTLRCSPRSGDLSVYWYQQSLDQGLQFLIQYYNGEERAKGNILERFSAQQFPDLHSELNLSSLELGDSALYFCASSVKPGGTIYNEQFFGPGTRLTVL.

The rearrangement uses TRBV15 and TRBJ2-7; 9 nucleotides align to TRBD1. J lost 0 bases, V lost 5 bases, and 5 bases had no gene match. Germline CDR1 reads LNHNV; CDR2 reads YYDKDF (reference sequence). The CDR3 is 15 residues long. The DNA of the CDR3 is TGTGCCACCAGCCAAGGGGACAGGGTCTCCTACGAGCAGTACTTC. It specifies CATSQGDRVSYEQYF.

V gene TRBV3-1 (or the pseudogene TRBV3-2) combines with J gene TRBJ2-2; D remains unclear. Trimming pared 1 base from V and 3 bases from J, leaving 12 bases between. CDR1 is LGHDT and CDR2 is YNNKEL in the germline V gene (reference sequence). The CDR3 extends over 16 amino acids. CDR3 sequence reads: CASSQGGIGYTGELFF. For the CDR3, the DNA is TGTGCCAGCAGCCAAGGCGGCATTGGATACACCGGGGAGCTGTTTTTT.

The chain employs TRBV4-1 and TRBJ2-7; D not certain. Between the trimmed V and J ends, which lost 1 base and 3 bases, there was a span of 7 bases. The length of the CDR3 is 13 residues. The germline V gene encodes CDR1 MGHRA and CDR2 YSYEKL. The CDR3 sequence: CASSQANGYEQYF. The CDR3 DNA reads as TGCGCCAGCAGCCAAGCGAACGGCTACGAGCAGTACTTC.

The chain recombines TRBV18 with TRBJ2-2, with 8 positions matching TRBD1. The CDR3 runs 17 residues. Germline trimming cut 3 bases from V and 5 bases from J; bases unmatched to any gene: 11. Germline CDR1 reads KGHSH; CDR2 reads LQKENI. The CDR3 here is CASSPLGQGPLTGELFF. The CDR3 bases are TGTGCCAGCTCACCCCTTGGACAGGGTCCACTGACCGGGGAGCTGTTTTTT.

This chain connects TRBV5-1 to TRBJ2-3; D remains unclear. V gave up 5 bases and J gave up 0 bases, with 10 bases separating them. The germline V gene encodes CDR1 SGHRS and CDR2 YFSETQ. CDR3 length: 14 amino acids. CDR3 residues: CASRPGQSTDTQYF. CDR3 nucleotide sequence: TGCGCCAGCAGGCCCGGTCAAAGCACAGATACGCAGTATTTT.

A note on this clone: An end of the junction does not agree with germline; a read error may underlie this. The chain's CDR3 is CASTINPNAEAFF. The CDR3, as DNA: TGTGCCAGCACTATAAACCCGAACGCTGAAGCTTTCTTT. The J gene is TRBJ1-1, the V gene TRBV18; the D is unclear. Germline CDR1 and CDR2: KGHSH and LQKENI. The CDR3 has 13 amino acids.

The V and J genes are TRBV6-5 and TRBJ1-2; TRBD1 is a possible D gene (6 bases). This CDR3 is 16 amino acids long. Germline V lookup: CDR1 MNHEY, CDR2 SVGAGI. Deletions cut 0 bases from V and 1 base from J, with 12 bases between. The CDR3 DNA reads TGTGCCAGCAGTTACTCTCCGGGGGGCAGTAACTATGGCTACACCTTC. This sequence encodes CASSYSPGGSNYGYTF.

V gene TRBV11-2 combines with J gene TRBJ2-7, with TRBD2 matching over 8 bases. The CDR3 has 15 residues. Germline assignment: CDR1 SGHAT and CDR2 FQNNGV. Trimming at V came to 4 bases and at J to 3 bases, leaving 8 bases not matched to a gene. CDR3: CASSSLAGTRYEQYF. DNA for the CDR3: TGTGCCAGCAGCTCATTAGCGGGGACGCGCTACGAGCAGTACTTC. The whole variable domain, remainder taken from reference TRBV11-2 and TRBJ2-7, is EAGVAQSPRYKIIEKRQSVAFWCNPISGHATLYWYQQILGQGPKLLIQFQNNGVVDDSQLPKDRFSAERLKGVDSTLKIQPAKLEDSAVYLCASSSLAGTRYEQYFGPGTRLTVT.

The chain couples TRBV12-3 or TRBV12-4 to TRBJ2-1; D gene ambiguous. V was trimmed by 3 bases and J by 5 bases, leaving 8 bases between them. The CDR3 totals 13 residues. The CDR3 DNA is TGTGCCAGCAGTTTGGGCAGCAACAATGAGCAGTTCTTC. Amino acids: CASSLGSNNEQFF.

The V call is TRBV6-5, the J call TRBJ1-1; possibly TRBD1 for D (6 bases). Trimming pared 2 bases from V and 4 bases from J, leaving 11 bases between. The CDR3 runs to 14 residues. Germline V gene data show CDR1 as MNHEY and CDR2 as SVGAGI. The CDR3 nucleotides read TGTGCCAGCAGTTACGCAACAGGGAGCACTGAAGCTTTCTTT. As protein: CASSYATGSTEAFF.

DNA for the CDR3: TGTGCCAGCAGCCCGACCGGGACAGGGGATTATGGCTACACCTTC. It encodes CASSPTGTGDYGYTF. The chain recombines TRBV7-3 with TRBJ1-2; 10 nucleotides align to TRBD1. V gave up 5 bases and J gave up 5 bases; unmatched junction bases: 8. The CDR3 has 15 residues. Germline CDR1 and CDR2: SGHTA and FQGTGA.

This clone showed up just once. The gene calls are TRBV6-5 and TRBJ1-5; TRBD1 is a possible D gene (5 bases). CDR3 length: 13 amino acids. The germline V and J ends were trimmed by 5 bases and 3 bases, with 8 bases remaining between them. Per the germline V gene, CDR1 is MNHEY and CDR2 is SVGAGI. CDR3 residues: CASSRQFNQPQHF. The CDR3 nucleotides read TGTGCCAGCAGTCGACAGTTCAATCAGCCCCAGCATTTT.